The sequence of this T cell receptor (beta chain) was determined in a study of shared clonotypes between healthy human individuals. Naive CD8 populations comprised CD45RO-negative cells positively selected for CCR7, excluding terminally differentiated effector memory CD45RA+ cells. In the original workflow: Sequence data from immunoSEQ were junction-only and lacked quality scores; consequently, filtering differed. Generated by immunoSEQ multiplex PCR, the TCRdb table keeps only in-frame clones and is missing some. That table gives V, J and clone size, and the DNA gave D and trimming. The data show more than 2 million clones, approximately 94% seen once. Study-level findings and limits: On the whole, naive subsets had larger estimated richness than memory subsets had.

CDR1 SGHNT and CDR2 YYREEE come from the germline V gene (reference sequence). With V trimmed by 2 bases and J by 2 bases, 6 bases remained unmatched. This CDR3 spans 16 amino acids. Points on this clone: Its antigen is still unknown.

This receptor was obtained from a man aged 18 to 29 in good health. This chain joins TRBV5-4 and TRBJ2-5, with 10 bases lining up with TRBD2. The specimen was naive CD8+ T cells sorted from blood. In DNA form, the CDR3 reads TGTGCCAGCAGCTTTGGACTAGCGGAGGTTCAAGAGACCCAGTACTTC. This sequence encodes CASSFGLAEVQETQYF.